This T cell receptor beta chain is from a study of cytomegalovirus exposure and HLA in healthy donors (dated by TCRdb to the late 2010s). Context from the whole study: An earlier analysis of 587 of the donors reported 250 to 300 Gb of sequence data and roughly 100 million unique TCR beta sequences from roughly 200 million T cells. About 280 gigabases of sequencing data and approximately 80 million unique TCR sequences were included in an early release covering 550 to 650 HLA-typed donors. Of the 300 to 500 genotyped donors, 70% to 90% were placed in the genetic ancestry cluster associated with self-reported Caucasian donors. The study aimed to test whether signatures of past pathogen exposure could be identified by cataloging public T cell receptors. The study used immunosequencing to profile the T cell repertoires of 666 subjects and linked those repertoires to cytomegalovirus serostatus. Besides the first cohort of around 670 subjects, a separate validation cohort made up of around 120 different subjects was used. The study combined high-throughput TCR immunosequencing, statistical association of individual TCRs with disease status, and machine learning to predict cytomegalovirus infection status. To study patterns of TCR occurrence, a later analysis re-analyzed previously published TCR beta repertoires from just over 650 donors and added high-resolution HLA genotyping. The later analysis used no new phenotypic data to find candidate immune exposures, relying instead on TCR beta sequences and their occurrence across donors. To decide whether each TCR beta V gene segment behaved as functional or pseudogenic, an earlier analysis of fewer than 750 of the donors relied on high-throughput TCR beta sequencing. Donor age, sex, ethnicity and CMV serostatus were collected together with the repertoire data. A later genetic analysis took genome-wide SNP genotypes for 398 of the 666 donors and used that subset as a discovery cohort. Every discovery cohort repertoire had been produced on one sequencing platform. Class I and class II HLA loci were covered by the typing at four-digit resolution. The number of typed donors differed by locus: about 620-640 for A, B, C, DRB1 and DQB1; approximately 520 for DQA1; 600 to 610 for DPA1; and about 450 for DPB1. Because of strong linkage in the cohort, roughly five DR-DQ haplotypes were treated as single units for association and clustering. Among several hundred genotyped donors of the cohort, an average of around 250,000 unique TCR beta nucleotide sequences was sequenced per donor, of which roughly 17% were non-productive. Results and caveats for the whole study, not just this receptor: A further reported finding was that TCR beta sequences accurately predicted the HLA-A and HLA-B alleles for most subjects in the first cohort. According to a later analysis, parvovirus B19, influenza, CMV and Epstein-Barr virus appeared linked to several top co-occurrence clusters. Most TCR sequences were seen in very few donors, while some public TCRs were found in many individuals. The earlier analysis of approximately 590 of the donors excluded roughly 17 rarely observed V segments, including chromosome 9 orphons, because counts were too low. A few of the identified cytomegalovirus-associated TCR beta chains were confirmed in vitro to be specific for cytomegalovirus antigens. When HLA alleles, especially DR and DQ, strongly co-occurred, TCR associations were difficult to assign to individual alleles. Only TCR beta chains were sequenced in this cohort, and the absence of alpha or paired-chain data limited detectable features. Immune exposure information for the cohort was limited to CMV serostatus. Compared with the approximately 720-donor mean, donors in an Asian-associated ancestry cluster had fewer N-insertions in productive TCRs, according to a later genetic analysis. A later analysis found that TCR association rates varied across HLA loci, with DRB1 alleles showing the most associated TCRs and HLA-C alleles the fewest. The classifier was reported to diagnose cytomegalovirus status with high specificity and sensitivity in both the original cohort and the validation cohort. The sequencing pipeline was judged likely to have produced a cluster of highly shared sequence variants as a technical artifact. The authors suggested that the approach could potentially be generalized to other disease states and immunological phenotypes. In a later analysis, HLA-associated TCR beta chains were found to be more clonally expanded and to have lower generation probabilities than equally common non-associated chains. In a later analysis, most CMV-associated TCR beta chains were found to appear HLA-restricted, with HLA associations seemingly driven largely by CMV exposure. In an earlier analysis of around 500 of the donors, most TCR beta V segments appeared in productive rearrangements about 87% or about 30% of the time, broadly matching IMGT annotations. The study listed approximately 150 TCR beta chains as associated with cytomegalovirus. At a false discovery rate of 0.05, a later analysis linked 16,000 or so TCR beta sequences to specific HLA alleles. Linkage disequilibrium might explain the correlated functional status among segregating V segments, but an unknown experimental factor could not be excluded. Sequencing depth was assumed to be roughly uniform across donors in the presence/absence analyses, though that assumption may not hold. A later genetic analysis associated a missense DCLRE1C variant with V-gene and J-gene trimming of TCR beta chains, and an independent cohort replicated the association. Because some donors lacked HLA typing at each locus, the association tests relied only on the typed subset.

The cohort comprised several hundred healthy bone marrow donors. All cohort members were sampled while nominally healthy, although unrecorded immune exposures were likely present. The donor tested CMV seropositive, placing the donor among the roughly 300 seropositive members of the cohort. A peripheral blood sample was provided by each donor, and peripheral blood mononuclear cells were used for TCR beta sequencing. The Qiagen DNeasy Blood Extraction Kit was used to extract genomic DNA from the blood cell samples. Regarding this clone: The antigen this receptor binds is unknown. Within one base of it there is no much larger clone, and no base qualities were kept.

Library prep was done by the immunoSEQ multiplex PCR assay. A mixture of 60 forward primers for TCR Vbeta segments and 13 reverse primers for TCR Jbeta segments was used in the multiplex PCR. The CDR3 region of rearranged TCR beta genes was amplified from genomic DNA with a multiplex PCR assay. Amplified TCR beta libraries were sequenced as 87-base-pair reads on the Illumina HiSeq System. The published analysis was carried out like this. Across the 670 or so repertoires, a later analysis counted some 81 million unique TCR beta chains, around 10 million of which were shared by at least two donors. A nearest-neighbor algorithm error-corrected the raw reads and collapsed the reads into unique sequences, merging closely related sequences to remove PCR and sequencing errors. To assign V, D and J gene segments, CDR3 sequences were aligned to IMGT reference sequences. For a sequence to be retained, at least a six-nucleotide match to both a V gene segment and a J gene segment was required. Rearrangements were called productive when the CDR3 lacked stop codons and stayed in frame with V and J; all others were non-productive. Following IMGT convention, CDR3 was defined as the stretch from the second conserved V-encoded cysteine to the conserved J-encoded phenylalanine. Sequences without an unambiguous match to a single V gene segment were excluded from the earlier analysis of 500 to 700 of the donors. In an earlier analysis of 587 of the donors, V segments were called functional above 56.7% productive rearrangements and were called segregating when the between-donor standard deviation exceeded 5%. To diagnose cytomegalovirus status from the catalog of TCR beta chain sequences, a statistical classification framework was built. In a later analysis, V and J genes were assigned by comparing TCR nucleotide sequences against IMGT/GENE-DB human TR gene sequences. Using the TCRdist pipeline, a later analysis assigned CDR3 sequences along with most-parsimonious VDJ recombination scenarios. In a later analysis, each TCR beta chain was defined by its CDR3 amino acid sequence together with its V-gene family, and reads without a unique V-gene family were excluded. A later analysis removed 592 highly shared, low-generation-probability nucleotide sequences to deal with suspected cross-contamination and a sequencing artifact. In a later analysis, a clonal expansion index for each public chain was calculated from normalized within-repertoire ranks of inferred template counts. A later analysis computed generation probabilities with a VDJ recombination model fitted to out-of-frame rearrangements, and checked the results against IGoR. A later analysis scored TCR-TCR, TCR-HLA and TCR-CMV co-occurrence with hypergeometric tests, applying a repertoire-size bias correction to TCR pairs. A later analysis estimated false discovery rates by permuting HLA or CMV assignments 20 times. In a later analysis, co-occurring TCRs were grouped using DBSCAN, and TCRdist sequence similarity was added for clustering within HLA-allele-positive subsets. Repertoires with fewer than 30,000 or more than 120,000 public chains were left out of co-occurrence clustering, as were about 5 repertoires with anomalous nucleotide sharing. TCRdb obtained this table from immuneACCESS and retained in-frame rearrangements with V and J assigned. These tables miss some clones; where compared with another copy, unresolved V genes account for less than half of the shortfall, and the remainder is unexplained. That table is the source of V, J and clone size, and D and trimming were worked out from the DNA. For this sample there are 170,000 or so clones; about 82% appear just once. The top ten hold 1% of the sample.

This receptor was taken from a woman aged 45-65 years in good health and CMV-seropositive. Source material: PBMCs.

The bases read TGTGCCAGCAGGGGCGACAGGGCGGCCTACGAGCAGTACTTC. Its coded protein is CASRGDRAAYEQYF. The chain is assembled from TRBV2 and TRBJ2-7, with 7 bases aligning to TRBD1. Compared with germline, V lacks 6 bases and J lacks 2 bases; bases without a gene match: 7. The CDR3, from cysteine to phenylalanine, totals 14 residues. The entry retains the CDR3 DNA only, 42 bases that are in frame from base 1. The germline V gene specifies SNHLY as CDR1 and FYNNEI as CDR2.